The clone carrying this T cell receptor beta chain was seen a handful of times. V gave up 5 bases and J gave up 1 base, with 8 bases separating them. This CDR3 spans 13 amino acids. The germline V gene encodes CDR1 LGHNA and CDR2 YNFKEQ. The sample belongs to a study of spatial heterogeneity in lung cancer. Study-wide context: Consistent detection of more beta-chain than alpha-chain sequences was observed.

Documented time point: sample taken at primary tumor resection. Extraction of whole RNA from tumor, nontumor lung or frozen PBMC preceded unsorted sequencing. TCRdb re-analysed the 5' RACE reads in MiXCR, keeping a single row per CDR3 protein. The sample lists around 13,000 distinct CDR3 sequences; about 14% were seen once. This specimen was PBMCs, taken at surgery. The TCR sequence derives from a male donor with early-stage non-small cell lung cancer. The gene calls are TRBV4-2 and TRBJ1-1; no clear D. The CDR3 protein is CASSYDRNTEAFF. CDR3 nucleotide sequence: TGTGCCAGCAGCTACGACCGGAACACTGAAGCTTTCTTT.